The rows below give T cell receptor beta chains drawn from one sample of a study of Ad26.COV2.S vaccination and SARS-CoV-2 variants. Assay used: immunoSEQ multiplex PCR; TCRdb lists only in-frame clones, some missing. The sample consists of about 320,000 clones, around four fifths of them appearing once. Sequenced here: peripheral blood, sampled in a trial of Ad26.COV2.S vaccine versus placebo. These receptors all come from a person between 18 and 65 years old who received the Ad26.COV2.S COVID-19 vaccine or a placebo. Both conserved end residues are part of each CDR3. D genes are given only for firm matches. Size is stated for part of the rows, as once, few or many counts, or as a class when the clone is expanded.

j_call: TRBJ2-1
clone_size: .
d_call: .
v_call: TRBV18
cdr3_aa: CASSRDTLGSNEQFF
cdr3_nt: TGTGCCAGCTCAAGGGACACCCTTGGGAGTAATGAGCAGTTCTTC

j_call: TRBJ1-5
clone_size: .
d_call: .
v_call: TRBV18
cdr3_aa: CASSPTGRDNQPQHF
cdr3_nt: TGTGCCAGCTCACCGACGGGTAGAGACAATCAGCCCCAGCATTTT

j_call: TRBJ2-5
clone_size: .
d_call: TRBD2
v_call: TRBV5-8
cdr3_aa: CASSSGASGGPQETQYF
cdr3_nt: TGTGCCAGCAGCTCTGGGGCTAGCGGGGGCCCCCAAGAGACCCAGTACTTC

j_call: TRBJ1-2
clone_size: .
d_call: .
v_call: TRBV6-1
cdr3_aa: CASSDVTGGAGYTF
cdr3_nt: TGTGCCAGCAGTGACGTGACAGGTGGGGCTGGCTACACCTTC

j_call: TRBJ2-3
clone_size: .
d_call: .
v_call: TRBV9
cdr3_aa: CASSVTTEADTQYF
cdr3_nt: TGTGCCAGCAGCGTAACCACAGAGGCAGATACGCAGTATTTT

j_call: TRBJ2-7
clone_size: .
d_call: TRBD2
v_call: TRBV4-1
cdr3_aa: CASSQGLAASYEQYF
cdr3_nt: TGCGCCAGCAGCCAAGGACTAGCGGCCTCCTACGAGCAGTACTTC

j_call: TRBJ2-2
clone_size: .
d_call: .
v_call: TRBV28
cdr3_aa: CASTANTGELFF
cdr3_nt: TGTGCCAGCACCGCGAACACCGGGGAGCTGTTTTTT

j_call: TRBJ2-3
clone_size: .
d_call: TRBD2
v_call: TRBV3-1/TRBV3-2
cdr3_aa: CASSQDIGGTSTDTQYF
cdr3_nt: TGTGCCAGCAGCCAAGATATCGGGGGGACTAGCACAGATACGCAGTATTTT

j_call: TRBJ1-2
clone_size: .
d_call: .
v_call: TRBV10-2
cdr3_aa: CASSGGPLMGDSNYGYTF
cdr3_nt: TGCGCCAGCAGTGGAGGGCCGCTAATGGGGGATTCCAACTATGGCTACACCTTC

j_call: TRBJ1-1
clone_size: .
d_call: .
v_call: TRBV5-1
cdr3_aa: CASSQNTEAFF
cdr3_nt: TGCGCCAGCAGCCAAAACACTGAAGCTTTCTTT

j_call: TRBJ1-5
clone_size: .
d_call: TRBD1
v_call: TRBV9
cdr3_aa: CASSVQGGGQPQHF
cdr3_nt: TGTGCCAGCAGCGTACAGGGGGGTGGACAGCCCCAGCATTTT

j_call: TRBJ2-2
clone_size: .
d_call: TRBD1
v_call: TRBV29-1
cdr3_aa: CSVWGTGVTGELFF
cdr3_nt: TGCAGCGTATGGGGGACAGGGGTTACCGGGGAGCTGTTTTTT

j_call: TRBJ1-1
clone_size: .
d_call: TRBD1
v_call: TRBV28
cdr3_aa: CASRSIQTGGTEAFF
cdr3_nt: TGTGCCAGCAGGTCCATCCAGACAGGGGGCACTGAAGCTTTCTTT

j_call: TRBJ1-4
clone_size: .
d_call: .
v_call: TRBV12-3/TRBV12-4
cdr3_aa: CASSAVPEKLFF
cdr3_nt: TGTGCCAGCAGTGCAGTCCCCGAAAAACTGTTTTTT

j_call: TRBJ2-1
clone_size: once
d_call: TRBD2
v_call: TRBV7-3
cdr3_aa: CASSPHSGGAYEQFF
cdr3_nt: TGTGCCAGCAGCCCCCACAGCGGGGGGGCATATGAGCAGTTCTTC

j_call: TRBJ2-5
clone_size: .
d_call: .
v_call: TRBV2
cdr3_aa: CATTGMGRETQYF
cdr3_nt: TGTGCCACCACAGGGATGGGGCGAGAGACCCAGTACTTC

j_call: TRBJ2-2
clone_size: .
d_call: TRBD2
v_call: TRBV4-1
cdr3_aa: CASSQVASGGRFTGELFF
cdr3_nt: TGCGCCAGCAGCCAAGTGGCCAGCGGGGGGCGGTTCACCGGGGAGCTGTTTTTT

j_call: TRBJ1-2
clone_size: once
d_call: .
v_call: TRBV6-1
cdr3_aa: CASSDPGRRSNYGYTF
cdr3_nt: TGTGCCAGCAGTGACCCCGGACGGAGATCTAACTATGGCTACACCTTC

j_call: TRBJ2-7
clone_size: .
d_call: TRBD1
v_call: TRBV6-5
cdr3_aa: CASSRGTESSYEQYF
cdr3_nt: TGTGCCAGCAGTAGGGGGACAGAGAGCTCCTACGAGCAGTACTTC

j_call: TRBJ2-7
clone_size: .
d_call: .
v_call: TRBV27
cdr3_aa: CASSLRGLGEVEQYF
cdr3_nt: TGTGCCAGCAGTTTACGAGGCCTGGGCGAGGTGGAGCAGTACTTC

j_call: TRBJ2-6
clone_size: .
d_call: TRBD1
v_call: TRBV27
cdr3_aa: CASSQLRDRIGGANVLTF
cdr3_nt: TGTGCCAGCAGTCAACTCCGGGACAGAATTGGGGGGGCCAACGTCCTGACTTTC

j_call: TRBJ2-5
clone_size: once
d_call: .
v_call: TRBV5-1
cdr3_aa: CASSLIPETQYF
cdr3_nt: TGCGCCAGCAGCTTAATCCCAGAGACCCAGTACTTC

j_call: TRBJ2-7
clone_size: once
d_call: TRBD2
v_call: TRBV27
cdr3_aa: CASSSLPGTSGIPTYEQYF
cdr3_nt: TGTGCCAGCAGTAGCCTTCCCGGGACTAGCGGGATCCCAACCTACGAGCAGTACTTC

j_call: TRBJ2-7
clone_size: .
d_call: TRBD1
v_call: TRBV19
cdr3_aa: CASSIRDRGIYEQYF
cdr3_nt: TGTGCCAGTAGTATCAGGGACAGGGGCATCTACGAGCAGTACTTC

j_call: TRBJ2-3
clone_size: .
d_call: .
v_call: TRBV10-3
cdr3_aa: CAISDGVLESATDTQYF
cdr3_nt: TGTGCCATCAGTGATGGAGTTTTAGAGTCCGCCACAGATACGCAGTATTTT

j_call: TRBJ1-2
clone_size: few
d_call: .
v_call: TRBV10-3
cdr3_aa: CAITEEQAYGYTF
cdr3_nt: TGTGCCATCACGGAGGAACAGGCCTATGGCTACACCTTC

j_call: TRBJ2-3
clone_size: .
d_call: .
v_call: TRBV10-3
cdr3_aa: CAISGSGGTDTQYF
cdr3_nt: TGTGCCATCAGTGGGTCAGGGGGGACAGATACGCAGTATTTT

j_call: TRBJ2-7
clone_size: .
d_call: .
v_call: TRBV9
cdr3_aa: CASSGGPIDEQYF
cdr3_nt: TGTGCCAGCAGCGGAGGGCCTATCGACGAGCAGTACTTC

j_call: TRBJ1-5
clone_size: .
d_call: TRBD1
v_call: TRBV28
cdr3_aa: CASSPTGGGNQPQHF
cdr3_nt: TGTGCCAGCAGTCCGACAGGGGGCGGCAATCAGCCCCAGCATTTT

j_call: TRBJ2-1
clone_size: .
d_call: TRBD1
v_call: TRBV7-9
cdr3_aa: CASTYTGTGHNEQFF
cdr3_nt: TGTGCCAGCACCTATACAGGGACAGGTCACAATGAGCAGTTCTTC

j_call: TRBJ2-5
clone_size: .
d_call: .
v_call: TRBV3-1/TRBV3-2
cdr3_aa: CASSQGIGAAQETQYF
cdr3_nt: TGTGCCAGCAGCCAAGGGATCGGAGCGGCTCAAGAGACCCAGTACTTC

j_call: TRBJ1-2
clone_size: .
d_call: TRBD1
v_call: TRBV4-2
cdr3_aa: CASSQVDRGGYGYTF
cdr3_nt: TGTGCCAGCAGCCAAGTGGACAGGGGCGGCTATGGCTACACCTTC

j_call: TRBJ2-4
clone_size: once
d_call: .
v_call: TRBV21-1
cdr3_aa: CASSMVRVAKNIQYF
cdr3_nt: TGTGCCAGCAGCATGGTCCGCGTAGCCAAAAACATTCAGTACTTC

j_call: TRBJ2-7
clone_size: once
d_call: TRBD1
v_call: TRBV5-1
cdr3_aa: CASMRPGQGAKEQYF
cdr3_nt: TGCGCCAGCATGCGCCCGGGACAGGGGGCAAAAGAGCAGTACTTC

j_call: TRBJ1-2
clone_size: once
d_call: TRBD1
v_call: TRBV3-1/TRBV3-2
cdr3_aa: CASSIRTGGNYGYTF
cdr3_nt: TGTGCCAGCAGCATAAGGACAGGGGGCAACTATGGCTACACCTTC

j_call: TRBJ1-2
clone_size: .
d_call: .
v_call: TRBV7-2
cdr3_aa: CASSLAQDFYGYTF
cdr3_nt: TGTGCCAGCAGCTTAGCGCAGGACTTCTATGGCTACACCTTC

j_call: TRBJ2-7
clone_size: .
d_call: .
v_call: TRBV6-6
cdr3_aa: CASTNTRGKRAYEQYF
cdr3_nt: TGTGCCAGCACCAATACGAGAGGCAAACGGGCCTACGAGCAGTACTTC

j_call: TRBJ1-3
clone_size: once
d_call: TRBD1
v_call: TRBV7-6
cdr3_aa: CASSLFTGVNGNTIYF
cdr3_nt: TGTGCCAGCAGCTTATTCACAGGGGTAAACGGAAACACCATATATTTT

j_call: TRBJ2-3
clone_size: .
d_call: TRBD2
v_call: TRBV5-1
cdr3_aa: CASSLGLAGDTDTQYF
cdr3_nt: TGCGCCAGCAGCTTGGGTCTAGCGGGGGACACAGATACGCAGTATTTT

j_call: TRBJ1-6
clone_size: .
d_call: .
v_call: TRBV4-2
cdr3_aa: CASSPPAAENYNSPLHF
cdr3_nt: TGTGCCAGCAGCCCTCCGGCTGCCGAGAATTATAATTCACCCCTCCACTTT

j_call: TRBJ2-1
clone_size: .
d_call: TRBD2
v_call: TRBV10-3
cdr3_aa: CAISDGTTYNEQFF
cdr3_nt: TGTGCCATCAGTGACGGGACTACTTACAATGAGCAGTTCTTC

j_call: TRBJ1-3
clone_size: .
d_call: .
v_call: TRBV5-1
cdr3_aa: CASSLDGMLSGNTIYF
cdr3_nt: TGCGCCAGCAGCTTAGACGGCATGCTCTCTGGAAACACCATATATTTT

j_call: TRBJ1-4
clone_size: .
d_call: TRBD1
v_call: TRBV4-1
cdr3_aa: CASSQASTGGIEKLFF
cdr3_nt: TGCGCCAGCAGCCAAGCCTCGACAGGGGGTATTGAAAAACTGTTTTTT

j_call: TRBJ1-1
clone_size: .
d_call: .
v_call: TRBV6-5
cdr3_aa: CASTRGRDAFF
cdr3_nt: TGTGCCAGCACCCGGGGCCGGGATGCTTTCTTT

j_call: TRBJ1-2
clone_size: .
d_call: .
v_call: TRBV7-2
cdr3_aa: CASSPLYGYTF
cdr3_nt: TGTGCCAGCAGCCCACTATATGGCTACACCTTC

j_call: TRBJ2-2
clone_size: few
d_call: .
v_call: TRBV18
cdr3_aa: CASSPQIGELFF
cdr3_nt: TGTGCCAGCTCACCACAAATCGGGGAGCTGTTTTTT

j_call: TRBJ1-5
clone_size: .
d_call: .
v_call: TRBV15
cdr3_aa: CATSRGEQGVEAQHF
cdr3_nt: TGTGCCACCAGCAGAGGTGAACAGGGTGTAGAGGCCCAGCATTTT

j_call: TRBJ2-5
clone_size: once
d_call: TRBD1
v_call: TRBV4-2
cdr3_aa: CASSRGTEETQYF
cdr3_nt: TGTGCCAGCAGCCGAGGGACAGAAGAGACCCAGTACTTC

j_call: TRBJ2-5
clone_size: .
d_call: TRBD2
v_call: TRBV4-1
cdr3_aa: CASSQGTSGVWETQYF
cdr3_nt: TGCGCCAGCAGCCAAGGGACTAGCGGGGTTTGGGAGACCCAGTACTTC

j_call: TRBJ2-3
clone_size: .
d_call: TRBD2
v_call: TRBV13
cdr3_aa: CASSLGSGGRASTDTQYF
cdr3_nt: TGTGCCAGCAGCTTAGGAAGCGGGGGCCGTGCTAGCACAGATACGCAGTATTTT

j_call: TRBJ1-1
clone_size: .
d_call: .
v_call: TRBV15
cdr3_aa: CATSSRRTEAFF
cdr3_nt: TGTGCCACCAGCAGCCGAAGAACTGAAGCTTTCTTT

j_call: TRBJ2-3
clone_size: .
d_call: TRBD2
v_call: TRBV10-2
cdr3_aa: CATTLAGGRTDTQYF
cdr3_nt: TGCGCCACCACTCTAGCGGGGGGGCGAACAGATACGCAGTATTTT

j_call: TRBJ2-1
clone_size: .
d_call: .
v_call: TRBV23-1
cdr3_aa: CASGPGRFGVNEQFF
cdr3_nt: TGCGCCAGCGGTCCGGGCAGGTTTGGGGTCAATGAGCAGTTCTTC

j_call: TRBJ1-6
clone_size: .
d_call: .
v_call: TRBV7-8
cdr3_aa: CASSLIRGSNSPLHF
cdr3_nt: TGTGCCAGCAGCTTAATCAGAGGAAGTAATTCACCCCTCCACTTT

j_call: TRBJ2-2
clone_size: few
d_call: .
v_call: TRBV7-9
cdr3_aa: CASSLEGRSGELFF
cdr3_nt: TGTGCCAGCAGCTTAGAGGGCAGGTCCGGGGAGCTGTTTTTT

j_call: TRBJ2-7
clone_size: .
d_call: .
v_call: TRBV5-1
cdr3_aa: CASRSAPRTFYEQYF
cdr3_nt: TGCGCCAGCAGATCCGCCCCCAGAACCTTTTACGAGCAGTACTTC

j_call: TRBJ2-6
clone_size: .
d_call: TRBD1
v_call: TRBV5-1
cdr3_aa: CASSGGTGEWSGANVLTF
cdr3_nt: TGCGCCAGCAGCGGGGGGACAGGGGAATGGTCTGGGGCCAACGTCCTGACTTTC

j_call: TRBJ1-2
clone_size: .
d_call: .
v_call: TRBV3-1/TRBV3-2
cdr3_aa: CASSQRPGEGYTF
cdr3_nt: TGTGCCAGCAGCCAACGGCCGGGGGAAGGCTACACCTTC

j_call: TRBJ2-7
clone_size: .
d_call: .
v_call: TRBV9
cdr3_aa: CASSVPRGGAFSYEQYF
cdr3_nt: TGTGCCAGCAGCGTCCCCCGTGGGGGGGCGTTCTCCTACGAGCAGTACTTC

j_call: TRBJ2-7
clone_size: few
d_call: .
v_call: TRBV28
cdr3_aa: CASSPPDSYEQYF
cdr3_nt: TGTGCCAGCAGTCCCCCGGACAGCTACGAGCAGTACTTC